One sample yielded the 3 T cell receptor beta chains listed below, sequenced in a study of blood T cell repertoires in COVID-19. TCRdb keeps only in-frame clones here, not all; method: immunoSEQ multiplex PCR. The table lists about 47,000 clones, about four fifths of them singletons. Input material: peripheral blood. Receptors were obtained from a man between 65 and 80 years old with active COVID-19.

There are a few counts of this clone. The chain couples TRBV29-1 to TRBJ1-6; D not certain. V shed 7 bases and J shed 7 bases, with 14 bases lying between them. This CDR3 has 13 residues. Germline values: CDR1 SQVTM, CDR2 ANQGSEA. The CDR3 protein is CSARLQRNSPLHF. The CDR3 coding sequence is TGCAGCGCCCGACTACAGAGGAATTCACCCCTCCACTTT.

CDR3 amino acids: CAIRQNYGYTF. The DNA of the CDR3 is TGTGCCATCAGACAGAACTATGGCTACACCTTC. The rearrangement joins TRBV10-3 to TRBJ1-2; D remains unclear. V lost 6 bases and J 2 bases, leaving 4 bases between the germline ends. Germline V lookup: CDR1 ENHRY, CDR2 SYGVKD. This CDR3 comprises 11 residues.

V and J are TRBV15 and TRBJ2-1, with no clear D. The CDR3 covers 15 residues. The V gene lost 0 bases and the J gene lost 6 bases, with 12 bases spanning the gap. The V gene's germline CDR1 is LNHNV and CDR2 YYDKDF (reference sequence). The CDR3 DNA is TGTGCCACCAGCAGAGATCATCCTAGGATCAATGAGCAGTTCTTC. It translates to CATSRDHPRINEQFF.